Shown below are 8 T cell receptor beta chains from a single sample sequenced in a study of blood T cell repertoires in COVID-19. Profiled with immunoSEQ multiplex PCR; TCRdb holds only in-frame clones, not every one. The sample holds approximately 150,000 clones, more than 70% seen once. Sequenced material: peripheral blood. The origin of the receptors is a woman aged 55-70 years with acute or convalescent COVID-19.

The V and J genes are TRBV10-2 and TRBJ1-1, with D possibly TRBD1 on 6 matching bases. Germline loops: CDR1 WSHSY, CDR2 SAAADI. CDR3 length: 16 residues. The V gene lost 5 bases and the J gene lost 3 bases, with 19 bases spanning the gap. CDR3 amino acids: CASSLYLREGDTEAFF. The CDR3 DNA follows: TGCGCCAGCAGTCTATACCTTAGGGAGGGGGACACTGAAGCTTTCTTT.

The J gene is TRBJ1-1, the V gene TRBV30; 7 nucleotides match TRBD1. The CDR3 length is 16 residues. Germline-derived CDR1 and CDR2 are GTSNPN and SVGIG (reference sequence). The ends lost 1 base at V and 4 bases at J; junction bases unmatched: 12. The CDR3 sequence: CAWSAWQGVSSTEAFF. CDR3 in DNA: TGTGCCTGGAGTGCTTGGCAGGGGGTCTCCTCCACTGAAGCTTTCTTT.

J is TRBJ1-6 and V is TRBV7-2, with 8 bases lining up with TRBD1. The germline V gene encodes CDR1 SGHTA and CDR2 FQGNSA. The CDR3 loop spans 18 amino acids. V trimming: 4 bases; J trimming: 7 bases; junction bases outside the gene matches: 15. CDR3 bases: TGTGCCAGCAGCTCTGCCCGGACAGGGCGAGGGGGAAATTCACCCCTCCACTTT. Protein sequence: CASSSARTGRGGNSPLHF.

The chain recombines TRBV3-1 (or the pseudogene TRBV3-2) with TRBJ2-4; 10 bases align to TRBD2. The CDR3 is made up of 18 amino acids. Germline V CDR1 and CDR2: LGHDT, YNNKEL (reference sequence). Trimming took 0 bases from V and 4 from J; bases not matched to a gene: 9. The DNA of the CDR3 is TGTGCCAGCAGCCAAGATCCAGCGGGGGGGCTTAGGAAAAACATTCAGTACTTC. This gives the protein CASSQDPAGGLRKNIQYF.

CDR3 residues: CAISESGGKDTQYF. CDR3 bases: TGTGCCATCAGTGAGTCGGGGGGTAAAGATACGCAGTATTTT. The J gene is TRBJ2-3, the V gene TRBV10-3, with a possible D match to TRBD2 (6 bases). Germline V gene lookup returns CDR1 ENHRY and CDR2 SYGVKD. V was trimmed by 0 bases and J by 5 bases, leaving 9 bases between them. The CDR3 loop spans 14 amino acids.

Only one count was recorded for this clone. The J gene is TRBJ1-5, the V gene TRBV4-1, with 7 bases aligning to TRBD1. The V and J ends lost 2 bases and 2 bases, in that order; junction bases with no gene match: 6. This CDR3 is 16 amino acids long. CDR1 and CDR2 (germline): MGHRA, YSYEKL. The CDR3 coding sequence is TGCGCCAGCAGCCAAACAGGGGATTCGGGCAATCAGCCCCAGCATTTT. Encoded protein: CASSQTGDSGNQPQHF.

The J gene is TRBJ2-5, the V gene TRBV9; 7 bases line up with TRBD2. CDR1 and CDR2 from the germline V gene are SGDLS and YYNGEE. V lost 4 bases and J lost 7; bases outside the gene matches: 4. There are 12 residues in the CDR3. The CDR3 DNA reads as TGTGCCAGCAGCACAAGGGAGGGGACCCAGTACTTC. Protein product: CASSTREGTQYF.

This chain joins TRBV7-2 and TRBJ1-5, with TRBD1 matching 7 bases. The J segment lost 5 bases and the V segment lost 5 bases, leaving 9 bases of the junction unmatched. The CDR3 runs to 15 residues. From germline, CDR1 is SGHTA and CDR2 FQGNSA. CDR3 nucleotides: TGTGCCAGCAGCCTACGGACAGGTCGGGATCAGCCCCAGCATTTT. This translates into CASSLRTGRDQPQHF.